This TCR beta chain was identified during a study of blood T cell repertoires in COVID-19. Turning to the study itself: Spain, Italy and the United States supplied samples that represented acute and convalescent COVID-19. T cells, B-cell-depleted T cells, or PBMCs provided the cDNA or gDNA that served as material.

V was cut by 0 bases and J by 4 bases, with 9 bases left in between. Germline CDR1 LNHNV, CDR2 YYDKDF (reference sequence). The CDR3 extends over 14 amino acids. As originally analysed: It was from reference gene primer amplification that nucleated cell counts were estimated. Produced via immunoSEQ multiplex PCR; TCRdb's table is partial and in-frame only. V and J calls and clone size are given by that table; D and trimming were obtained from the DNA. The sample shows about 190,000 clones, roughly nine tenths of them seen only once. This sequence joins TRBV15 and TRBJ1-2; maybe TRBD1 (5 bases). The sequenced material came from peripheral blood. The sequence was obtained from a man aged 35 to 55 with acute or convalescent COVID-19. CDR3 in amino acids: CATSRDLGGYGYTF. The CDR3 DNA reads as TGTGCCACCAGCAGAGATCTGGGGGGCTATGGCTACACCTTC.